The 20 T cell receptor beta chains in this list originate from one sample, sequenced in a study of CD8+ T cells in alopecia areata. Reverse transcribed after extraction, RNA yielded cDNA as the sequencing template. Using immunoSEQ multiplex PCR, the repertoire was profiled, and TCRdb retains in-frame clones only, with some absent. Of approximately 180,000 clones listed, 59% are singletons. This sample comprised CD4+ T cells sorted from blood, obtained at week 0. The source of these receptors is a human donor with alopecia areata.

This clone was seen just once. The chain joins TRBV6-1 to TRBJ2-7, with 8 bases aligning to TRBD1. Germline lookup yields CDR1 MNHNS and CDR2 SASEGT. After removal of 4 bases from V and 5 bases from J, the junction contained 7 bases not matched to a gene. There are 14 residues in the CDR3. The CDR3: CASSGGQASNEQYF. DNA of the CDR3: TGTGCCAGCAGTGGGGGACAGGCAAGCAACGAGCAGTACTTC.

Points on this clone: One end of the junction does not line up with germline, which may come from a read error. The J gene is TRBJ1-2, the V gene TRBV30; possibly TRBD1 for D (5 bases). Looked up from germline, CDR1 is GTSNPN and CDR2 is SVGIG (reference sequence). CDR3 length: 12 amino acids. CDR3 region: CAWSPGTQVFAF. CDR3 coding DNA: TGTGCCTGGAGTCCCGGGACCCAAGTTTTCGCCTTC.

This rearrangement joins TRBV5-6 to TRBJ1-5, with unresolved D. The germline V gene has CDR1 SGHDT and CDR2 YYEEEE. The CDR3 consists of 15 residues. V lost 1 base to trimming and J lost 3 bases, with 11 bases between them. The CDR3 sequence is CASSLYKGHNQPQHF. The CDR3 DNA reads TGTGCCAGCAGCTTGTACAAGGGCCACAATCAGCCCCAGCATTTT.

V is TRBV18 and J is TRBJ2-5; D is undetermined. The CDR3 sequence is 14 residues long. Germline CDR1 is KGHSH and CDR2 is LQKENI. The V end lost 3 bases, the J end lost 2 bases, and 10 bases lay between the germline ends. DNA for the CDR3: TGTGCCAGCTCACCCGACGAGGCTCAAGAGACCCAGTACTTC. Translation gives CASSPDEAQETQYF.

This chain uses TRBV4-1 with TRBJ2-7; D gene uncertain. The CDR3 covers 16 residues. The V end was cut by 0 bases, the J end by 2 bases, with 14 bases between. Looked up from germline, CDR1 is MGHRA and CDR2 is YSYEKL. For the CDR3, the DNA is TGCGCCAGCAGCCAAGATCATAAGTTTTCTCCCTACGAGCAGTACTTC. Protein sequence: CASSQDHKFSPYEQYF.

CDR3 in amino acids: CASSENYEQFF. CDR3 coding DNA: TGTGCCAGCAGTGAGAACTATGAGCAGTTCTTC. The chain joins TRBV2 to TRBJ2-1; no clear D. V was trimmed by 3 bases and J by 8 bases, leaving 5 bases between them. This CDR3 comprises 11 residues. Germline CDR1 is SNHLY and CDR2 is FYNNEI.

V usage is TRBV5-1 and J usage is TRBJ2-5; no definite D call. Germline CDR1 is SGHRS and CDR2 is YFSETQ. V lost 1 base, J lost 2 bases, and 9 bases lay in between. The CDR3 covers 14 residues. The CDR3, as DNA: TGCGCCAGCAGCTTGATTGCCGTTCAAGAGACCCAGTACTTC. As protein: CASSLIAVQETQYF.

The V and J genes are TRBV5-6 and TRBJ2-6; D unresolved. Germline V CDR1 and CDR2: SGHDT, YYEEEE. CDR3 length: 15 amino acids. V lost 4 bases, J lost 0 bases, and 8 bases lay in between. This CDR3 is CASSQMHSGANVLTF. The DNA for the CDR3 is TGTGCCAGCAGCCAGATGCACTCTGGGGCCAACGTCCTGACTTTC.

This clone has only a few counts. This sequence joins TRBV14 and TRBJ2-1; 7 bases match TRBD1. CDR1 and CDR2 from the germline V gene are SGHDN and FVKESK. Trimming cost V 3 bases and J 5 bases; bases outside gene matches: 4. CDR3 length: 14 amino acids. CDR3 amino acids: CASSHMGQHNEQFF. The DNA for the CDR3 is TGTGCCAGCAGCCATATGGGACAGCACAATGAGCAGTTCTTC. The full variable domain, completed using reference TRBV14 and TRBJ2-1, is EAGVTQFPSHSVIEKGQTVTLRCDPISGHDNLYWYRRVMGKEIKFLLHFVKESKQDESGMPNNRFLAERTGGTYSTLKVQPAELEDSGVYFCASSHMGQHNEQFFGPGTRLTVL.

The CDR3 region is CSAGDRRYGYTF. CDR3 nucleotide sequence: TGCAGCGCCGGGGACAGGCGTTACGGCTACACCTTC. V and J are TRBV29-1 and TRBJ1-2; 8 nucleotides match TRBD1. V was pared by 7 bases and J by 8 bases, with 9 bases of the junction left unmatched. The CDR3 spans 12 residues. Looked up from germline, CDR1 is SQVTM and CDR2 is ANQGSEA.

The rearrangement uses TRBV2 and TRBJ2-3; the match to TRBD2 covers 12 bases. This CDR3 contains 14 residues. Germline CDR1 SNHLY, CDR2 FYNNEI. V lost 0 bases, J lost 11 bases, and 3 bases stayed unmatched. The CDR3 nucleotides are TGTGCCAGCAGTGAAGCTTGGACTAGCGGGGTGCAGTATTTT. Amino acids: CASSEAWTSGVQYF. Looking up the rest from reference TRBV2 and TRBJ2-3 gives the full variable domain: EPEVTQTPSHQVTQMGQEVILRCVPISNHLYFYWYRQILGQKVEFLVSFYNNEISEKSEIFDDQFSVERPDGSNFTLKIRSTKLEDSAMYFCASSEAWTSGVQYFGPGTRLTVL.

This clone was observed a handful of times. The rearrangement uses TRBV29-1 and TRBJ1-3; D remains ambiguous. Germline CDR1 reads SQVTM; CDR2 reads ANQGSEA. The CDR3 loop spans 14 amino acids. Trimming stripped 7 bases from V and 0 bases from J, with 13 bases between. This chain's CDR3 is CSALLATSGNTIYF. Written as DNA, the CDR3 is TGCAGCGCCCTACTCGCCACCTCTGGAAACACCATATATTTT.

The sample holds a few counts of this clone. This chain connects TRBV19 to TRBJ1-5, with D perhaps TRBD1 (6 bases). V was shortened by 9 bases and J by 6 bases, with 18 bases between the two germline ends. This CDR3 region has 14 residues. Germline V gene sequence: CDR1 LNHDA, CDR2 SQIVND (reference sequence). CDR3 loop: CASSGQGLTQPQHF. DNA for the CDR3: TGTGCCAGCTCGGGTCAGGGGCTAACTCAGCCCCAGCATTTT. The full variable domain, rest sourced from reference TRBV19 and TRBJ1-5, is DGGITQSPKYLFRKEGQNVTLSCEQNLNHDAMYWYRQDPGQGLRLIYYSQIVNDFQKGDIAEGYSVSREKKESFPLTVTSAQKNPTAFYLCASSGQGLTQPQHFGDGTRLSIL.

The chain combines TRBV7-6 with TRBJ2-1, with D maybe TRBD1 (6 bases). The CDR3 spans 16 residues. The germline V gene has CDR1 SGHVS and CDR2 FNYEAQ. Trimming took off 5 bases at V and 3 bases at J, with 17 bases between the two ends. The CDR3 loop is CASSRNVETGYNEQFF. In DNA, the CDR3 is TGTGCCAGCAGCCGAAACGTTGAGACAGGCTACAATGAGCAGTTCTTC.

This clone was seen a few times. The CDR3 DNA reads TGTGCCAGCAGCCCCCTTGGGATGGGGCGGGGGGGCTCGTACGAGCAGTACTTC. This translates into CASSPLGMGRGGSYEQYF. The gene calls are TRBV27 and TRBJ2-7; 9 positions match TRBD2. The V gene's germline CDR1 is MNHEY and CDR2 SMNVEV (reference sequence). The CDR3 spans 18 residues. J lost 4 bases, V lost 6 bases, and 19 bases had no gene match.

This clone was counted only a few times. The chain uses TRBV15 and TRBJ2-2; D not certain. Per germline, CDR1 LNHNV and CDR2 YYDKDF (reference sequence). The CDR3 has 12 residues. The V end was cut by 8 bases, the J end by 3 bases, with 7 bases between. CDR3 loop: CATGDYTGELFF. The CDR3 bases are TGTGCCACCGGGGATTACACCGGGGAGCTGTTTTTT.

The V gene is TRBV29-1, the J gene TRBJ1-2, with D unresolved. CDR3 length: 11 residues. CDR1 SQVTM and CDR2 ANQGSEA come from the germline V gene. V was pared by 7 bases and J by 2 bases, with 8 bases between. The CDR3: CSAEENYGYTF. In DNA form, the CDR3 reads TGCAGCGCAGAGGAGAACTATGGCTACACCTTC.

Only a few counts were recorded for this clone. The chain carries TRBV5-1 and TRBJ2-3, with 14 bases lining up with TRBD2. Germline trimming cut 5 bases from V and 0 bases from J; bases unmatched to any gene: 2. CDR1 SGHRS and CDR2 YFSETQ come from the germline V gene. The CDR3 covers 16 residues. CDR3 sequence reads: CASRGLAGGSTDTQYF. The CDR3 coding sequence is TGCGCCAGCAGAGGACTAGCGGGGGGCAGCACAGATACGCAGTATTTT.

This clone occurred a few times. The rearrangement joins TRBV10-3 to TRBJ2-7; a weak D match, TRBD2 (5 bases). Germline CDR1 reads ENHRY; CDR2 reads SYGVKD. Trimming removed 4 bases from V and 3 bases from J, with 16 bases in between. CDR3 length: 15 amino acids. The CDR3, as DNA: TGTGCCATCAGTGCGAGGACTGGGCTGAGCTACGAGCAGTACTTC. Translation: CAISARTGLSYEQYF.

The chain uses TRBV28 and TRBJ2-5; 9 bases map to TRBD1. V lost 1 base and J lost 1; bases outside the gene matches: 1. CDR3 length: 15 amino acids. Germline CDR1 is MDHEN and CDR2 is SYDVKM. CDR3 loop: CASSLSQGAQETQYF. The DNA of the CDR3 is TGTGCCAGCAGTTTATCACAGGGGGCCCAAGAGACCCAGTACTTC.